Listed below are T cell receptor beta chains from one sample, sequenced in a study of CD8 T cells in ankylosing spondylitis. TCRdb re-derived calls from the 5' RACE reads in MiXCR, one entry per CDR3 protein. The sample lists some 840,000 distinct CDR3 sequences, over 9.5% occurring once. Sequenced: blood, either unsorted or a sorted T cell fraction (not recorded which). These receptor sequences come from a male donor with ankylosing spondylitis. Each CDR3 is given with its conserved first and last residue. A D gene is named only where the DNA matches it firmly. Not every row has a clone size; where given, it reads once, few, many or a size class.

j_call: TRBJ2-7; cdr3_length: 13; v_call: TRBV5-6; d_call: -; clone_size: -; cdr3_nt: TGTGCCAGTGCGGATAAACGGACCTACGAGCAGTACTTC; cdr3_aa: CASADKRTYEQYF
j_call: TRBJ2-3; cdr3_length: 15; v_call: TRBV20-1; d_call: -; clone_size: many; cdr3_nt: TGCAGTGCTAGAGACCTTAGAAAGCACACAGATACGCAGTATTTT; cdr3_aa: CSARDLRKHTDTQYF
j_call: TRBJ1-6; cdr3_length: 14; v_call: TRBV5-1; d_call: TRBD1; clone_size: -; cdr3_nt: TGCGCCAGCAGGGACAGGGTCTATAATTCACCCCTCCACTTT; cdr3_aa: CASRDRVYNSPLHF
j_call: TRBJ2-5; cdr3_length: 11; v_call: TRBV30; d_call: -; clone_size: -; cdr3_nt: TGTGCCTGGAGTTTACGAGGGACCCAGTACTTC; cdr3_aa: CAWSLRGTQYF
j_call: TRBJ2-3; cdr3_length: 11; v_call: TRBV20-1; d_call: TRBD2; clone_size: few; cdr3_nt: TGCAGTATCGAGCGGGGGGATACGCAGTATTTT; cdr3_aa: CSIERGDTQYF
j_call: TRBJ1-4; cdr3_length: 15; v_call: TRBV12-3/TRBV12-4; d_call: -; clone_size: few; cdr3_nt: TGTGCCAGCAGTGTACAGGGAGCTGGGCGTGAAAAACTGTTTTTT; cdr3_aa: CASSVQGAGREKLFF
j_call: TRBJ2-4; cdr3_length: 14; v_call: TRBV10-3; d_call: -; clone_size: many; cdr3_nt: TGTGCCATCAGTGAGCCCTCAGAGAGGGACATTCAGTACTTC; cdr3_aa: CAISEPSERDIQYF
j_call: TRBJ2-3; cdr3_length: 13; v_call: TRBV27; d_call: -; clone_size: many; cdr3_nt: TGTGCCAGCAGTTTATCGGGGTCCGATACGCAGTATTTT; cdr3_aa: CASSLSGSDTQYF
j_call: TRBJ1-6; cdr3_length: 16; v_call: TRBV20-1; d_call: -; clone_size: few; cdr3_nt: TGCGGATCTGCCCGATTCACAAGCTCCTATAATTCACCCCTCCACTTT; cdr3_aa: CGSARFTSSYNSPLHF
j_call: TRBJ2-5; cdr3_length: 14; v_call: TRBV20-1; d_call: -; clone_size: many; cdr3_nt: TGCAGTGCTACCCAGCCGAGAGCGATAGAGACCCAGTACTTC; cdr3_aa: CSATQPRAIETQYF
j_call: TRBJ2-3; cdr3_length: 14; v_call: TRBV12-3/TRBV12-4; d_call: -; clone_size: many; cdr3_nt: TGTGCCAGCAGTCTTGACGGAGACACAGATACGCAGTATTTT; cdr3_aa: CASSLDGDTDTQYF
j_call: TRBJ2-2; cdr3_length: 15; v_call: TRBV11-3; d_call: TRBD1; clone_size: many; cdr3_nt: TGTGCCAGCAGCTTTGGACAGGGGACCGCCGGGGAGCTGTTTTTT; cdr3_aa: CASSFGQGTAGELFF
j_call: TRBJ2-1; cdr3_length: 11; v_call: TRBV5-6; d_call: -; clone_size: many; cdr3_nt: TGTGCCAGCAGCTTAAAGGGTGAGCAGTTCTTC; cdr3_aa: CASSLKGEQFF
j_call: TRBJ1-4; cdr3_length: 14; v_call: TRBV7-2; d_call: -; clone_size: -; cdr3_nt: TGTGCCAGCAGCTCCTTGAGGTCCCAGGCGAAACTGTTTTTT; cdr3_aa: CASSSLRSQAKLFF
j_call: TRBJ2-3; cdr3_length: 14; v_call: TRBV9; d_call: -; clone_size: few; cdr3_nt: TGTGCCAGCACCGTTGGTGGCTTCACAGATACGCAGTATTTT; cdr3_aa: CASTVGGFTDTQYF
j_call: TRBJ2-1; cdr3_length: 16; v_call: TRBV30; d_call: -; clone_size: few; cdr3_nt: TGTGCCTGGAGTGTCCAAAGGGGGGCTAAGAACAATGAGCAGTTCTTC; cdr3_aa: CAWSVQRGAKNNEQFF
j_call: TRBJ1-3; cdr3_length: 13; v_call: TRBV7-9; d_call: -; clone_size: few; cdr3_nt: TGTGCCAGCAGCCCCCCTTCTGGAAACACCATATATTTT; cdr3_aa: CASSPPSGNTIYF
j_call: TRBJ1-4; cdr3_length: 14; v_call: TRBV5-1; d_call: -; clone_size: many; cdr3_nt: TGCGCCAGCACCCGGGGCGGGGTTAATGAAAAACTGTTTTTT; cdr3_aa: CASTRGGVNEKLFF
j_call: TRBJ1-1; cdr3_length: 14; v_call: TRBV7-9; d_call: TRBD1; clone_size: -; cdr3_nt: TGTGCCAGCAGCTTAGGACAGGGGGCCTCTGAAGCTTTCTTT; cdr3_aa: CASSLGQGASEAFF
j_call: TRBJ1-5; cdr3_length: 13; v_call: TRBV27; d_call: -; clone_size: -; cdr3_nt: TGTGCCAGCAGACAGACTAGCAATCAGCCCCAGCATTTT; cdr3_aa: CASRQTSNQPQHF
j_call: TRBJ2-3; cdr3_length: 14; v_call: TRBV9; d_call: -; clone_size: many; cdr3_nt: TGTGCCAGCAGCGTTTCTACCGGGCAACCCACGCAGTATTTT; cdr3_aa: CASSVSTGQPTQYF
j_call: TRBJ2-5; cdr3_length: 14; v_call: TRBV6-5; d_call: -; clone_size: many; cdr3_nt: TGTGCCAGCAGTTTGAACGGGGGTCAAGAGACCCAGTACTTC; cdr3_aa: CASSLNGGQETQYF
j_call: TRBJ1-6; cdr3_length: 12; v_call: TRBV2; d_call: -; clone_size: -; cdr3_nt: TGTGCCAGCAGTGAGGGAGCCAGGCCCCTCCACTTT; cdr3_aa: CASSEGARPLHF
j_call: TRBJ2-1; cdr3_length: 15; v_call: TRBV20-1; d_call: -; clone_size: few; cdr3_nt: TGCAGTGCTAGAGATCCTCGCGGAGCCTACAATGAGCAGTTCTTC; cdr3_aa: CSARDPRGAYNEQFF
j_call: TRBJ1-5; cdr3_length: 14; v_call: TRBV3-1; d_call: -; clone_size: many; cdr3_nt: TGTGCCAGCAGCCATTGGGGCGCGGCGCAGCCCCAGCATTTT; cdr3_aa: CASSHWGAAQPQHF
j_call: TRBJ1-1; cdr3_length: 17; v_call: TRBV4-2; d_call: TRBD1; clone_size: -; cdr3_nt: TGTGCCAGCAGCCAAGATCTTAGGGACAGTTGGAACACTGAAGCTTTCTTT; cdr3_aa: CASSQDLRDSWNTEAFF
j_call: TRBJ1-6; cdr3_length: 15; v_call: TRBV4-3; d_call: -; clone_size: many; cdr3_nt: TGCGCCAGCAGCCAAGAAGGGCGGTATAATTCACCCCTCCACTTT; cdr3_aa: CASSQEGRYNSPLHF
j_call: TRBJ2-5; cdr3_length: 14; v_call: TRBV7-2; d_call: -; clone_size: -; cdr3_nt: TGTGCCAGCACCGCTCCCCAAAGCGGAGAGACCCAGTACTTC; cdr3_aa: CASTAPQSGETQYF
j_call: TRBJ1-1; cdr3_length: 11; v_call: TRBV20-1; d_call: -; clone_size: few; cdr3_nt: TGCAGAACAGGGTCGAACACTGAAGCTTTCTTT; cdr3_aa: CRTGSNTEAFF
j_call: TRBJ2-7; cdr3_length: 16; v_call: TRBV11-2; d_call: -; clone_size: -; cdr3_nt: TGTGCCAGCAGCTTAGTTTCGCTTTGGGGATCCTACGAGCAGTACTTC; cdr3_aa: CASSLVSLWGSYEQYF
j_call: TRBJ1-6; cdr3_length: 15; v_call: TRBV20-1; d_call: -; clone_size: -; cdr3_nt: TGCAGTGCTAGAGAGTCTTTGGGAGGTAGTTCACCCCTCCACTTT; cdr3_aa: CSARESLGGSSPLHF
j_call: TRBJ2-5; cdr3_length: 15; v_call: TRBV20-1; d_call: TRBD1; clone_size: -; cdr3_nt: TGCAGTGCTACTCGTTTGGGGACAGCGCAAGAGACCCAGTACTTC; cdr3_aa: CSATRLGTAQETQYF
j_call: TRBJ2-1; cdr3_length: 16; v_call: TRBV5-4; d_call: -; clone_size: once; cdr3_nt: TGTGCCAGCAGCCCCTCGGGTGGGAGCGTCTACAATGAGCAGTTCTTC; cdr3_aa: CASSPSGGSVYNEQFF